A single sample is the source of the 15 T cell receptor beta chains below, sequenced in a study of T cell responses to AZD1222 COVID-19 vaccine. Data came from immunoSEQ multiplex PCR; TCRdb stores just in-frame clones and leaves some out. The sample consists of about 60,000 clones, approximately 80% of them appearing once. The input for sequencing was peripheral blood, taken 28 days after the second AZD1222 dose. Every receptor here comes from an adult who received the AZD1222 COVID-19 vaccine.

The chain is built from TRBV7-9 and TRBJ2-3, with TRBD2 matching 9 bases. The germline gives CDR1 SEHNR, CDR2 FQNEAQ (reference sequence). The CDR3 sequence is 14 residues long. V lost 4 bases, J lost 3 bases, and 2 bases stayed unmatched. Here the CDR3 DNA reads TGTGCCAGCAGCTCTAGCGGGGCGACAGATACGCAGTATTTT. It translates to CASSSSGATDTQYF.

The rearrangement joins TRBV11-2 to TRBJ2-7, with D possibly matching TRBD2 (6 bases). V dropped 2 bases and J dropped 4 bases, with 15 bases sitting between them. This CDR3 spans 15 amino acids. Germline assignment: CDR1 SGHAT and CDR2 FQNNGV. The CDR3: CASSLFGGTEYEQYF. The CDR3 DNA reads TGTGCCAGCAGCTTATTTGGAGGGACGGAATACGAGCAGTACTTC.

The V call is TRBV28, the J call TRBJ1-1; possible D gene TRBD1, 6 bases. Per the germline V gene, CDR1 is MDHEN and CDR2 is SYDVKM. Trimming took 5 bases from V and 1 from J, leaving 11 bases between them. The CDR3 loop spans 14 amino acids. The CDR3 coding sequence is TGTGCCAGCAGTCCCTGGGGACAGAACACTGAAGCTTTCTTT. This codes for CASSPWGQNTEAFF.

The J gene is TRBJ2-7, the V gene TRBV5-4; 7 bases are shared with TRBD1. The CDR3 has 17 residues. The germline CDR1 and CDR2 sequences are SGHNT and YYREEE (reference sequence). J lost 5 bases, V lost 3 bases, and 17 bases had no gene match. The CDR3 here is CASSSRQGDPLRHEQYF. Here the CDR3 DNA reads TGTGCCAGCAGCTCTAGACAGGGAGATCCTCTGAGACACGAGCAGTACTTC.

The J gene is TRBJ2-7, the V gene TRBV10-2; 7 bases match TRBD2. CDR1 is WSHSY and CDR2 is SAAADI in the germline V gene. The V segment lost 6 bases and the J segment 2 bases; nucleotides outside the gene matches: 7. The CDR3 is 14 residues long. CDR3 sequence: CASSVAGGTYEQYF. The CDR3 DNA sequence: TGCGCCAGCAGCGTAGCGGGCGGGACCTACGAGCAGTACTTC.

CDR3 region: CASSLSEGQPQHF. For the CDR3, the DNA is TGTGCCAGCAGTTTATCAGAGGGTCAGCCCCAGCATTTT. The rearrangement uses TRBV12-3 or TRBV12-4 and TRBJ1-5; D not certain. V was shortened by 2 bases and J by 6 bases, with 8 bases between the two germline ends. The CDR3 loop spans 13 amino acids.

CDR3 DNA: TGCAGCGTTGAGCACCCAGAGACCCAGTACTTC. Protein sequence: CSVEHPETQYF. The rearrangement uses TRBV29-1 and TRBJ2-5; D ambiguous. V was shortened by 3 bases and J by 4 bases, with 6 bases between the two germline ends. The CDR3 is 11 amino acids. Germline CDR1 SQVTM, CDR2 ANQGSEA.

The rearrangement joins TRBV6-5 to TRBJ2-2, with TRBD1 matching over 8 bases. Per germline, CDR1 MNHEY and CDR2 SVGAGI. Trimming cost V 0 bases and J 4 bases; bases outside gene matches: 4. The CDR3 totals 16 residues. The CDR3 loop is CASSYSPGGVTGELFF. In DNA, the CDR3 is TGTGCCAGCAGTTACTCGCCAGGGGGCGTCACCGGGGAGCTGTTTTTT.

DNA for the CDR3: TGCGCCAGCAGTCAACGGGCTCGGAACCTCGGGACGCCCTCCAATGAGCAGTTCTTC. Translated, it gives CASSQRARNLGTPSNEQFF. The chain has TRBV23-1 and TRBJ2-1; D tentatively reads TRBD1 or TRBD2 (5 bases each). TRBV23-1 carries the ORF label, with uncertain function. The CDR3 loop spans 19 amino acids. Trimming stripped 2 bases from V and 6 bases from J, with 26 bases between.

The genes are TRBV25-1 and TRBJ2-2, with D possibly TRBD2 on 5 matching bases. The V end was cut by 7 bases, the J end by 3 bases, with 6 bases between. The CDR3 loop spans 12 amino acids. Per the germline V gene, CDR1 is MGHDK and CDR2 is SYGVNS. Here the CDR3 DNA reads TGTGCCAGCATGGACTACACCGGGGAGCTGTTTTTT. Encoded protein: CASMDYTGELFF.

The chain links TRBV10-2 to TRBJ1-6; unclear D gene. The ends were cut back, 10 bases at V and 6 bases at J, with 13 bases in the middle. The length of the CDR3 is 13 residues. The V gene's germline CDR1 is WSHSY and CDR2 SAAADI. CDR3 DNA sequence: TGCGCCACGTCAGACGGACTTAATTCACCCCTCCACTTT. Translating it yields CATSDGLNSPLHF.

V is TRBV5-1 and J is TRBJ1-1; TRBD1 aligns across 9 bases. In germline, CDR1 is SGHRS, CDR2 YFSETQ. The V segment lost 5 bases and the J segment 4 bases; nucleotides outside the gene matches: 9. This CDR3 is 15 amino acids long. For the CDR3, the DNA is TGCGCCAGCAGACCGGCCCCACAGGGGGCCACTGAAGCTTTCTTT. It yields the protein CASRPAPQGATEAFF. The full variable domain, rest sourced from reference TRBV5-1 and TRBJ1-1, is KAGVTQTPRYLIKTRGQQVTLSCSPISGHRSVSWYQQTPGQGLQFLFEYFSETQRNKGNFPGRFSGRQFSNSRSEMNVSTLELGDSALYLCASRPAPQGATEAFFGQGTRLTVV.

This chain links TRBV5-1 with TRBJ2-5, with TRBD1 identical over 9 bases. CDR3 length: 14 amino acids. J gave up 2 bases and V 2 bases, and 1 base lay outside the gene matches. Germline V lookup: CDR1 SGHRS, CDR2 YFSETQ. CDR3 DNA: TGCGCCAGCAGCTTTGGACAGGGGCAAGAGACCCAGTACTTC. Translating it yields CASSFGQGQETQYF. The complete variable domain, with remaining parts taken from reference TRBV5-1 and TRBJ2-5, reads KAGVTQTPRYLIKTRGQQVTLSCSPISGHRSVSWYQQTPGQGLQFLFEYFSETQRNKGNFPGRFSGRQFSNSRSEMNVSTLELGDSALYLCASSFGQGQETQYFGPGTRLLVL.

The CDR3 region is CASSVDHREETQYF. The CDR3 DNA reads as TGTGCCAGCAGCGTAGACCACAGGGAAGAGACCCAGTACTTC. The J gene is TRBJ2-5, the V gene TRBV9, with a tentative D call TRBD1 (6 bases). The CDR3 spans 14 residues. Germline CDR1 SGDLS, CDR2 YYNGEE. V shed 0 bases and J shed 3 bases, with 9 bases lying between them.

V usage is TRBV11-3 and J usage is TRBJ1-1, with 9 bases that match TRBD1. Germline loops: CDR1 SGHNT, CDR2 YENEEA. The V segment lost 3 bases and the J segment 6 bases; nucleotides outside the gene matches: 8. The CDR3 length is 15 residues. DNA of the CDR3: TGTGCCAGCAGCTTCGGGACAGGGCCCTTCGCTGAAGCTTTCTTT. Translated: CASSFGTGPFAEAFF. Looking up the rest from reference TRBV11-3 and TRBJ1-1 gives the full variable domain: EAGVVQSPRYKIIEKKQPVAFWCNPISGHNTLYWYLQNLGQGPELLIRYENEEAVDDSQLPKDRFSAERLKGVDSTLKIQPAELGDSAVYLCASSFGTGPFAEAFFGQGTRLTVV.